These 18 T cell receptor beta chains came from one sample sequenced in a study of regulatory T cells in long-lasting Graves disease. Construction of TCR beta libraries relied on iRepertoire HTBI primers and on Arm-PCR targeting CDR3 regions. TCRdb reprocessed the multiplex PCR reads with MiXCR, giving one entry per CDR3 protein. This sample yields 350,000 to 450,000 distinct CDR3 sequences, of which roughly 24% are seen a single time; approximately 27% belongs to the top ten. Time point here: persistent/refractory GD, antithyroid drugs over 5 years with positive TRAb. PBMC-extracted RNA yielded the TCR library. Material: peripheral blood mononuclear cells (PBMCs), obtained when the disease was refractory, from a patient treated with antithyroid drugs. The receptors stem from a woman in her 40s with Graves disease.

The CDR3 region is CSASEASHNSPLHF. CDR3 coding DNA: TGCAGTGCTAGTGAGGCCAGCCATAATTCACCCCTCCACTTT. This chain connects TRBV20-1 to TRBJ1-6; D unresolved. Trimming shortened V by 3 bases and J by 5 bases, and 11 bases separated the two germline ends. There are 14 residues in the CDR3. The V gene's germline CDR1 is DFQATT and CDR2 SNEGSKA (reference sequence).

At least ten counts were recorded for this clonotype. The gene calls are TRBV20-1 and TRBJ2-7; TRBD1 or TRBD2 may be the D gene (5 bases each). V lost 7 bases to trimming and J lost 3 bases, with 16 bases between them. The CDR3 length is 13 residues. The germline V gene encodes CDR1 DFQATT and CDR2 SNEGSKA (reference sequence). CDR3 DNA: TGCAGTGGTGAGGGACCACGCGGCTACGAGCAGTACTTC. It encodes CSGEGPRGYEQYF.

This clonotype appeared many times. CDR3 protein: CSATKFYEQYF. CDR3 nucleotides: TGCAGTGCCACGAAATTCTACGAGCAGTACTTC. The V gene is TRBV20-1, the J gene TRBJ2-7, with D unclear. The CDR3 has 11 residues. Deletions cut 6 bases from V and 3 bases from J, with 9 bases between. Germline V gene sequence: CDR1 DFQATT, CDR2 SNEGSKA (reference sequence).

This clonotype occurred many times. CDR3 region: CASSPDRAQPQHF. The DNA for the CDR3 is TGTGCCAGCAGCCCGGACAGGGCTCAGCCCCAGCATTTT. This chain connects TRBV11-2 to TRBJ1-5; 8 bases line up with TRBD1. Looked up from germline, CDR1 is SGHAT and CDR2 is FQNNGV. CDR3 length equals 13 residues. J was trimmed by 6 bases and V by 5 bases; bases with no gene match: 3. The whole variable domain, filled in from reference TRBV11-2 and TRBJ1-5, reads EAGVAQSPRYKIIEKRQSVAFWCNPISGHATLYWYQQILGQGPKLLIQFQNNGVVDDSQLPKDRFSAERLKGVDSTLKIQPAKLEDSAVYLCASSPDRAQPQHFGDGTRLSIL.

The rearrangement uses TRBV19 and TRBJ2-2, with D maybe TRBD1 (6 bases). CDR1 is LNHDA and CDR2 is SQIVND in the germline V gene (reference sequence). The CDR3 covers 15 residues. Trimming stripped 7 bases from V and 3 bases from J, with 15 bases between. The CDR3, as DNA: TGTGCCAGTAAAGGGGGAGCGGTGTACACCGGGGAGCTGTTTTTT. Amino acids: CASKGGAVYTGELFF.

Details on this clonotype: A read error may explain this, as a much larger clone is one base away. The V call is TRBV28, the J call TRBJ2-7, with TRBD1 identical over 9 bases. Germline V gene sequence: CDR1 MDHEN, CDR2 SYDVKM. This CDR3 region has 14 residues. The CDR3 is CTSSLDRGWYEQYF. Here the CDR3 DNA reads TGTACCAGCAGTTTAGACAGGGGGTGGTACGAGCAGTACTTC.

This clonotype was seen at least ten times. V is TRBV28 and J is TRBJ2-7; D unresolved. V was pared by 5 bases and J by 4 bases, with 6 bases between. Germline V lookup: CDR1 MDHEN, CDR2 SYDVKM. The CDR3 has 11 residues. The CDR3, as DNA: TGTGCCAGCAGTCCGGGTTACGAGCAGTACTTC. Translation: CASSPGYEQYF.

The chain employs TRBV3-1 and TRBJ2-5; 10 bases are shared with TRBD2. The CDR3 has 14 residues. Trimming removed 4 bases from V and 8 bases from J; junction bases left unmatched: 7. CDR1 LGHDT and CDR2 YNNKEL come from the germline V gene (reference sequence). The chain's CDR3 is CASSPTASGSTQYF. The CDR3, as DNA: TGTGCCAGCAGCCCAACGGCTAGCGGGAGTACCCAGTACTTC.

This clonotype was seen at least ten times. The chain links TRBV10-3 to TRBJ1-2, with 7 bases matching TRBD1. The J segment lost 6 bases and the V segment lost 3 bases, leaving 1 base of the junction unmatched. This CDR3 is built from 12 residues. The germline V gene has CDR1 ENHRY and CDR2 SYGVKD. The CDR3 nucleotides are TGTGCCATCAGTGACAGGGGGAATGGCTACACCTTC. Protein: CAISDRGNGYTF.

This clonotype came up many times. The chain links TRBV2 to TRBJ2-6; the D gene is possibly TRBD2 (7 bases). The CDR3 is made up of 15 amino acids. CDR1 is SNHLY, CDR2 FYNNEI, per germline. The V end lost 5 bases, the J end lost 2 bases, and 10 bases lay between the germline ends. Here the CDR3 DNA reads TGTGCCAGCAGTTGGGGGGGCGCTGGGGCCAACGTCCTGACTTTC. It translates to CASSWGGAGANVLTF. The whole variable domain, filled in from reference TRBV2 and TRBJ2-6, reads EPEVTQTPSHQVTQMGQEVILRCVPISNHLYFYWYRQILGQKVEFLVSFYNNEISEKSEIFDDQFSVERPDGSNFTLKIRSTKLEDSAMYFCASSWGGAGANVLTFGAGSRLTVL.

At least ten counts were recorded for this clonotype. V usage is TRBV20-1 and J usage is TRBJ1-1; the match to TRBD1 covers 8 bases. V lost 3 bases and J lost 0; bases outside the gene matches: 3. From germline, CDR1 is DFQATT and CDR2 SNEGSKA (reference sequence). The CDR3 sequence is 14 residues long. The CDR3 loop reads CSASPGQVNTEAFF. The CDR3 region has the DNA TGCAGTGCTAGTCCGGGACAGGTGAACACTGAAGCTTTCTTT.

This clonotype was seen at least ten times. The chain recombines TRBV12-3 or TRBV12-4 with TRBJ2-7; D is uncertain. Trimming left V 2 bases short and J 0 bases short, with 5 bases between. The CDR3 spans 13 residues. For the CDR3, the DNA is TGTGCCAGCAGTTTAAGCAGCTCCTACGAGCAGTACTTC. It translates to CASSLSSSYEQYF.

The chain links TRBV7-9 to TRBJ1-3, with D unresolved. Deletions cut 2 bases from V and 0 bases from J, with 17 bases between. This CDR3 comprises 18 residues. Germline V lookup: CDR1 SEHNR, CDR2 FQNEAQ (reference sequence). The CDR3 DNA reads as TGTGCCAGCAGCTTACGTAAGACCTTTAAAAGCTCTGGAAACACCATATATTTT. Its translation is CASSLRKTFKSSGNTIYF.

This clonotype was counted ten times or more. The CDR3 here is CASSHGLAGSGELFF. CDR3 DNA sequence: TGTGCCAGCAGCCACGGACTAGCGGGATCCGGGGAGCTGTTTTTT. This chain joins TRBV11-2 and TRBJ2-2; 12 bases are a match to TRBD2. The J segment lost 6 bases and the V segment lost 5 bases, leaving 4 bases of the junction unmatched. The germline gives CDR1 SGHAT, CDR2 FQNNGV. The CDR3 totals 15 residues.

In this sample, this clonotype turned up a few times. The J gene is TRBJ1-6, the V gene TRBV27, with D perhaps matching TRBD1 (6 bases). V was pared by 5 bases and J by 7 bases, with 12 bases between. The CDR3 extends over 14 amino acids. CDR1 is MNHEY and CDR2 is SMNVEV in the germline V gene (reference sequence). The CDR3 DNA sequence: TGTGCCAGCAGTCGCCGGACAGAGAATTCACCCCTCCACTTT. It codes for CASSRRTENSPLHF.

The chain has TRBV9 and TRBJ2-3; TRBD2 matches at 14 bases. The CDR3 is 17 amino acids. The germline V gene has CDR1 SGDLS and CDR2 YYNGEE. The junction had 8 bases not matched to a gene; V was cut back by 3 bases and J by 5 bases. CDR3 in amino acids: CASSDEPGLAGVDTQYF. CDR3 coding DNA: TGTGCCAGCAGCGACGAACCGGGACTAGCGGGAGTAGATACGCAGTATTTT. The full variable domain, its missing parts supplied by reference TRBV9 and TRBJ2-3, is DSGVTQTPKHLITATGQRVTLRCSPRSGDLSVYWYQQSLDQGLQFLIQYYNGEERAKGNILERFSAQQFPDLHSELNLSSLELGDSALYFCASSDEPGLAGVDTQYFGPGTRLTVL.

This clonotype was counted between two and nine times. V and J are TRBV15 and TRBJ2-2, with unresolved D. V was clipped by 8 bases and J by 6 bases, with 10 bases between them. The length of the CDR3 is 12 residues. Germline values: CDR1 LNHNV, CDR2 YYDKDF (reference sequence). This CDR3 reads CATESLAGELFF. As DNA, the CDR3 is TGTGCCACCGAGAGCTTAGCCGGGGAGCTGTTTTTT.

The table lists this clonotype with many counts. This chain uses TRBV29-1 with TRBJ2-5; 11 nucleotides align to TRBD2. Trimming removed 6 bases from V and 1 base from J; junction bases left unmatched: 7. The CDR3 has 15 amino acids. Germline CDR1 SQVTM, CDR2 ANQGSEA. The CDR3 nucleotides read TGCAGCGTAAATCGACTAGCGGGGTTCCAAGAGACCCAGTACTTC. Its translation: CSVNRLAGFQETQYF. The variable domain in full, completed from reference TRBV29-1 and TRBJ2-5, reads SAVISQKPSRDICQRGTSLTIQCQVDSQVTMMFWYRQQPGQSLTLIATANQGSEATYESGFVIDKFPISRPNLTFSTLTVSNMSPEDSSIYLCSVNRLAGFQETQYFGPGTRLLVL.